This T cell receptor (beta chain) originates from a study of cytomegalovirus exposure and HLA in healthy donors. Study-wide findings and caveats: In a later analysis, TCR beta V- and J-gene trimming showed a link to a missense DCLRE1C variant. Reportedly, fewer N-insertions than the roughly 600-donor mean appeared in an Asian-associated ancestry cluster in a later analysis.

Concerning this clone: Its matching antigen is unknown.

It was with 60 Vbeta and 13 Jbeta primers that the PCR ran. Profiled with immunoSEQ multiplex PCR; TCRdb holds only in-frame clones, not every one. The sample has about 150,000 clones, around 75% seen once. The V gene's germline CDR1 is LNHDA and CDR2 SQIVND (reference sequence). The V segment lost 5 bases and the J segment 2 bases; nucleotides outside the gene matches: 8. This CDR3 region has 15 residues. Input material: PBMCs. The J gene is TRBJ1-2, the V gene TRBV19; 7 positions agree with TRBD1. The TCR originated in a human donor in good health. In DNA, the CDR3 is TGTGCCAGTAGTGATGGGACAGACTTCAACTATGGCTACACCTTC. This codes for CASSDGTDFNYGYTF.